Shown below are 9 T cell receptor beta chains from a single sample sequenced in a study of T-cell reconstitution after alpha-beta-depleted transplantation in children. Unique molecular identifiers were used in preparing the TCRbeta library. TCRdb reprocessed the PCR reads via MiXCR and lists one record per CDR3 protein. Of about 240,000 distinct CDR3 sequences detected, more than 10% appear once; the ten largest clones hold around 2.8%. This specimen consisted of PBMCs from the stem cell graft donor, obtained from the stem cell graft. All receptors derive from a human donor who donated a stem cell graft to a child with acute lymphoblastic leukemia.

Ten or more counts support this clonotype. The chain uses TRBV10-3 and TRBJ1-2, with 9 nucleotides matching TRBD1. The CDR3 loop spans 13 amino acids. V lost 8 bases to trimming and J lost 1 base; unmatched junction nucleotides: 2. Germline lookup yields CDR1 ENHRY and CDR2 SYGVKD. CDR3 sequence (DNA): TGTGCCATCGGGACAGGGCATAACTATGGCTACACCTTC. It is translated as CAIGTGHNYGYTF.

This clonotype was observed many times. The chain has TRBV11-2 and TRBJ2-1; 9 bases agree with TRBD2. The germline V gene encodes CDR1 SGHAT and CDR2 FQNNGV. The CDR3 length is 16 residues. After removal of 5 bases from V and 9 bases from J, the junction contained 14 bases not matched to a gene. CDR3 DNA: TGTGCCAGCAGCAAAACCCGGACTAGCGCACTTCCTGAGCAGTTCTTC. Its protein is CASSKTRTSALPEQFF.

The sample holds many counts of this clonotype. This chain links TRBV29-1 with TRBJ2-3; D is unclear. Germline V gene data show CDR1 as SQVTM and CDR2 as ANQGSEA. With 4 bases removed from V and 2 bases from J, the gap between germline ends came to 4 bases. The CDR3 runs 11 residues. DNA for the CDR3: TGCAGCGTTGGGCCCACAGATACGCAGTATTTT. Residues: CSVGPTDTQYF.

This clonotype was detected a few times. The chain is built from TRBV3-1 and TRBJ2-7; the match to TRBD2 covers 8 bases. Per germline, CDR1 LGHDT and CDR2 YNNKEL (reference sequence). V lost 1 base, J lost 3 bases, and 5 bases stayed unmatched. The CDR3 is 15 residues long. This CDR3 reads CASSQGISGVYEQYF. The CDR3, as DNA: TGTGCCAGCAGCCAAGGAATTAGCGGGGTCTACGAGCAGTACTTC.

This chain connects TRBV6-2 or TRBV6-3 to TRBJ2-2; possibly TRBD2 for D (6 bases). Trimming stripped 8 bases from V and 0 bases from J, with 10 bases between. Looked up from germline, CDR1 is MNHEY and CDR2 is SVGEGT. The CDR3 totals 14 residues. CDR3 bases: TGTGCCAGCGGGACTCACGCGAACACCGGGGAGCTGTTTTTT. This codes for CASGTHANTGELFF.

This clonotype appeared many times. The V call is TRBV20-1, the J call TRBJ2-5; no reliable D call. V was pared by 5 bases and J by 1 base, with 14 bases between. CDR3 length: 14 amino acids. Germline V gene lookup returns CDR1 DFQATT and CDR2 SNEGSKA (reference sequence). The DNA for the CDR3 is TGCAGTGCTCCATACCCCGGACCCCAAGAGACCCAGTACTTC. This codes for CSAPYPGPQETQYF.

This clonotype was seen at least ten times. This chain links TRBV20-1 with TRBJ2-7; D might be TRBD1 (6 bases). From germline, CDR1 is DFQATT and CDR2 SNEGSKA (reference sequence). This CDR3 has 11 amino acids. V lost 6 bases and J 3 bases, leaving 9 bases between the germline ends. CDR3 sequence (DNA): TGCAGTGCCCCGGACAGCTACGAGCAGTACTTC. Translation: CSAPDSYEQYF.

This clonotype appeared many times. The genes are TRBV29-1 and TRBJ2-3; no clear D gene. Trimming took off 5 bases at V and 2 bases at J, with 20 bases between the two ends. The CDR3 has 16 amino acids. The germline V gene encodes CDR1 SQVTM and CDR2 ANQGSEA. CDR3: CSVILVKTSLTDTQYF. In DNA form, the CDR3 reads TGCAGCGTTATATTAGTAAAGACATCCCTCACAGATACGCAGTATTTT.

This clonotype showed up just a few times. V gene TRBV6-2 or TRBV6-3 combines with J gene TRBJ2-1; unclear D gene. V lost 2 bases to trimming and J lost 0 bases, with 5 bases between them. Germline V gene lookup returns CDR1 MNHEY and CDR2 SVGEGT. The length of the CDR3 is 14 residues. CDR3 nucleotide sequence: TGTGCCAGCAGTTACAGAAGCTCCTACAATGAGCAGTTCTTC. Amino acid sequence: CASSYRSSYNEQFF.